Ten or more counts support the clone carrying this TCR beta chain. TCR beta CDR3 regions were amplified from RNA. First-round RT-PCR targeting the TCR CDR3 was performed with the HTBI primer set. One entry per CDR3 protein, called by TCRdb with MiXCR from the multiplex PCR reads. The table records roughly 740,000 distinct CDR3 sequences, roughly 15% of them present only once. Germline values: CDR1 SGHTA, CDR2 FQGTGA. The CDR3 is 14 amino acids. The V and J ends lost 3 bases and 1 base respectively, with 8 bases between them. Orbital computed tomography and thyroid ultrasound, together with serum TRAb and thyroxine and clinical symptoms, were used for diagnoses. This sample is part of a study of T cells in Graves' hyperthyroidism and ophthalmopathy.

The clonotype was recovered from a man between 18 and 35 years old with Graves' hyperthyroidism. Sequenced material: blood. The chain has TRBV7-3 and TRBJ2-3; D unclear. The CDR3, as DNA: TGTGCCAGCAGCTTTAACGCCGGCACAGATACGCAGTATTTT. It translates to CASSFNAGTDTQYF.